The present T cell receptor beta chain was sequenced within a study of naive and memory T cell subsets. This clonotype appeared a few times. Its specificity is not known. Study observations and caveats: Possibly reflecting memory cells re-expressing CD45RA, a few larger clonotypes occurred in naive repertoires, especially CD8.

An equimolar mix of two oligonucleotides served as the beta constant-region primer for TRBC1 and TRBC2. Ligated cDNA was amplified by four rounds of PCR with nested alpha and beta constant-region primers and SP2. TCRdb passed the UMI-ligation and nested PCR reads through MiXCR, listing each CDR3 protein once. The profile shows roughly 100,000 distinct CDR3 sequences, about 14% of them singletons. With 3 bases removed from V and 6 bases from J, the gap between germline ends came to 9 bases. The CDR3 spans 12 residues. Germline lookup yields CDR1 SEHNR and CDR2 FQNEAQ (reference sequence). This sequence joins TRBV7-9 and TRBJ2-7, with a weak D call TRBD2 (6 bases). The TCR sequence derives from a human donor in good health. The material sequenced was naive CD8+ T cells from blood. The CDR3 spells CASSLSGGEQYF. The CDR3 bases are TGTGCCAGCAGCTTGTCCGGGGGCGAGCAGTACTTC.